The clone carrying this T cell receptor (beta chain) was observed a single time. This entry is derived from a study of blood T cell repertoires in COVID-19. Germline assignment: CDR1 MNHEY and CDR2 SVGEGT. V was cut by 4 bases and J by 0 bases, with 9 bases left in between. The CDR3 is 15 amino acids. Generated by immunoSEQ multiplex PCR, the TCRdb table keeps only in-frame clones and is missing some. The sample has approximately 99,000 clones, around 74% seen once; the top ten hold 15% to 20%. This chain joins TRBV6-2 or TRBV6-3 and TRBJ2-2; D is uncertain. The receptor was derived from a woman of 80 years or more with active or convalescent COVID-19. Sequencing was done on a sample of peripheral blood. The CDR3 spells CASSSRLANTGELFF. The CDR3 region has the DNA TGTGCCAGCAGTTCACGGCTAGCGAACACCGGGGAGCTGTTTTTT.